The rows below give T cell receptor beta chains drawn from one sample of a study of blood T cell repertoires in COVID-19. The protocol was immunoSEQ multiplex PCR, while the TCRdb copy is restricted to in-frame clones and leaves out a portion. Of 130,000 or so clones in the sample, 84% were seen once. Input material: PBMCs or T cells enriched from blood (not recorded which). Every receptor here comes from a man in his forties with acute COVID-19. Each CDR3 is given with its conserved first and last residue. D genes are given only for firm matches. Expanded clones get a size class; other rows say once, few or many, or leave the size out.

TRBV15,-,TRBJ1-3,-,TGTGCCACCAGCAGATCTTTACAAGGAGTTGTTGGAAACACCATATATTTT,CATSRSLQGVVGNTIYF
TRBV4-2,few,TRBJ1-5,-,TGTGCCAGCAGCCTGTTAGGGGAGGAAAATCAGCCCCAGCATTTT,CASSLLGEENQPQHF
TRBV10-3,-,TRBJ2-5,TRBD2,TGTGCCATCAGTGAGGGGACTACGGGGCAGACCCAGTACTTC,CAISEGTTGQTQYF
TRBV30,-,TRBJ2-1,-,TGTGCCTGGAGTGTTAGCGGCCTCAATGAGCAGTTCTTC,CAWSVSGLNEQFF
TRBV11-2,-,TRBJ2-7,TRBD2,TGTGCCAGCAGCTTAGAGCGTAGCGGGCCCTCCGTTTACTTC,CASSLERSGPSVYF
TRBV9,-,TRBJ2-7,TRBD1,TGTGCCAGCAGCGGACAGGGTGACTACGAGCAGTACTTC,CASSGQGDYEQYF
TRBV6-5,-,TRBJ2-2,-,TGTGCCAGCAGTTACTTCGGGGGAGTCACCGGGGAGCTGTTTTTT,CASSYFGGVTGELFF
TRBV28,few,TRBJ1-1,-,TGTGCCAGCAGTTTCCCCCGACGAGGCACTGAAGCTTTCTTT,CASSFPRRGTEAFF
TRBV5-1,-,TRBJ2-3,TRBD2,TGCGCCAGCAGCGTATGGACTAGCGGGAGCACAGATACGCAGTATTTT,CASSVWTSGSTDTQYF
TRBV23-1,-,TRBJ2-7,-,TGCGCCAGCAGTCAATCGGGGAGGGGGGCCGGCGAGCAGTACTTC,CASSQSGRGAGEQYF
TRBV10-2,-,TRBJ1-4,TRBD1,TGCGCCAGCAGAGACAGGGGGCGAGGTGAGGAAAAACTGTTTTTT,CASRDRGRGEEKLFF
TRBV5-1,once,TRBJ1-4,TRBD1,TGCGCCAGCAGCTTGGAGGGGGCTCCTAATGAAAAACTGTTTTTT,CASSLEGAPNEKLFF
TRBV3-1/TRBV3-2,-,TRBJ2-2,-,TGTGCCAGCAGTCGCGGGCGCACCGGGGAGCTGTTTTTT,CASSRGRTGELFF
TRBV6-5,-,TRBJ1-5,TRBD1,TGTGCCAGCAGCCCGGGCCAGGGGGGACAGCCCCAGCATTTT,CASSPGQGGQPQHF
TRBV7-2,-,TRBJ1-5,-,TGTGCCAGCAGCTTAATTCGGTCTAGTGGCCAGCCCCAGCATTTT,CASSLIRSSGQPQHF
TRBV30,-,TRBJ2-1,TRBD2,TGTGCCTGGAGTAAAGCGGGGGGAATTAATGAGCAGTTCTTC,CAWSKAGGINEQFF
TRBV19,once,TRBJ2-3,-,TGTGCCAGTAGTATAGATGACTTCACAGATACGCAGTATTTT,CASSIDDFTDTQYF
TRBV28,-,TRBJ2-3,TRBD2,TGTGCCAGCAGTTCCCGGACTAGCGGGAGAGGAACGCAGTATTTT,CASSSRTSGRGTQYF
TRBV3-1/TRBV3-2,-,TRBJ1-1,-,TGTGCCAGCCAGTTGGGGGGGCTAGACACTGAAGCTTTCTTT,CASQLGGLDTEAFF
TRBV19,-,TRBJ2-7,TRBD2,TGTGCCAGTAGTATCGAGCGGGGGGGCCACGAGCAGTACTTC,CASSIERGGHEQYF
TRBV10-3,-,TRBJ2-2,-,TGTGCCATCACCTCCGGAGGGGACACCGGGGAGCTGTTTTTT,CAITSGGDTGELFF
TRBV6-5,-,TRBJ1-1,-,TGTGCCAGCATGGGCAGGGGAACGAACACTGAAGCTTTCTTT,CASMGRGTNTEAFF
TRBV6-5,-,TRBJ1-1,-,TGTGCCAGCACCAAGGGGGGGCATAACACTGAAGCTTTCTTT,CASTKGGHNTEAFF
TRBV19,-,TRBJ2-7,-,TGTGCCAGTAGTTTTGCGCTTGGCTACGAGCAGTACTTC,CASSFALGYEQYF
TRBV7-2,few,TRBJ1-1,TRBD1,TGTGCCAGCAGCCTAGGTACAGGGGACGGTAGCACTGAAGCTTTCTTT,CASSLGTGDGSTEAFF
TRBV12-3/TRBV12-4,-,TRBJ1-1,TRBD1,TGTGCCAGCAGGTCAGGGGGCCCTGAAGCTTTCTTT,CASRSGGPEAFF
TRBV5-1,-,TRBJ2-3,-,TGCGCCAGCGGGCAGGGGAGCACAGATACGCAGTATTTT,CASGQGSTDTQYF
TRBV27,-,TRBJ2-2,TRBD1,TGTGCCAGCAGTTTATTTGCCGGGACAGGGGCCTCCGGGGAGCTGTTTTTT,CASSLFAGTGASGELFF
TRBV5-5,-,TRBJ2-1,TRBD1,TGTGCCAGCAGCCGCCGGGACAGGGAGATGAGCAAGTTCTTC,CASSRRDREMSKFF
TRBV30,-,TRBJ1-1,-,TGTGCCTGGAGTGCCCATACTGAAGCTTTCTTT,CAWSAHTEAFF
TRBV19,-,TRBJ1-5,-,TGTGCCAGTAGTATCTCAGTGTCCAATCAGCCCCAGCATTTT,CASSISVSNQPQHF
TRBV7-9,-,TRBJ1-3,-,TGTGCCAGCATCCCCGGGATTATCGGAAACACCATATATTTT,CASIPGIIGNTIYF
TRBV19,-,TRBJ2-7,-,TGTGCCAGTAGTTTAGACACTGCCTACGAGCAGTACTTC,CASSLDTAYEQYF
TRBV28,-,TRBJ1-2,-,TGTGCCAGCAGTCAAGAGACGGGGGGTCGGTATGGCTACACCTTC,CASSQETGGRYGYTF